Below are 16 T cell receptor beta chains sequenced from a single sample in a study of monozygotic twins with inflammatory bowel disease. With the 5' RACE reads reprocessed, TCRdb shows one record per CDR3 protein and no DNA. Recorded here are about 210,000 distinct CDR3 sequences; the top ten clones represent 1.5% to 2%. Sequencing was carried out using blood. The origin of the receptors is a human donor with ulcerative colitis or Crohn's disease, or a healthy co-twin of an affected twin (not recorded which).

The chain recombines TRBV2 with TRBJ1-5; the TCRdb call, TRBD1, lacks DNA for checking. The CDR3 sequence is 19 residues long. Germline CDR1 is SNHLY and CDR2 is FYNNEI. This CDR3 is CASTRRGGMAGGASQPQHF.

The chain combines TRBV18 with TRBJ2-3; TCRdb indicates TRBD2, and absent DNA this call remains unverified. From germline, CDR1 is KGHSH and CDR2 LQKENI. The CDR3 is 17 amino acids. The CDR3 is CASSPLPSGAVTDTQYF.

V is TRBV18 and J is TRBJ2-2; TCRdb's D call, TRBD1, is unchecked because there is no DNA. Looked up from germline, CDR1 is KGHSH and CDR2 is LQKENI. CDR3 length: 16 amino acids. The CDR3 sequence is CASSPNRAANTGELFF.

The chain joins TRBV5-1 to TRBJ1-1; TCRdb reports TRBD1, a call that lacks DNA to check it against. Per the germline V gene, CDR1 is SGHRS and CDR2 is YFSETQ. The CDR3 extends over 14 amino acids. CDR3 loop: CASSKGEFDTEAFF.

The gene calls are TRBV29-1 and TRBJ2-7; TCRdb outputs TRBD1, but without DNA this stays unchecked. Germline CDR1 is SQVTM and CDR2 is ANQGSEA. The CDR3 covers 13 residues. The CDR3 is CSVELPGAYEQYF.

The CDR3 here is CASSVSGLVTGELFF. The J gene is TRBJ2-2, the V gene TRBV9. CDR1 and CDR2 from the germline V gene are SGDLS and YYNGEE. The CDR3 runs 15 residues.

The chain recombines TRBV5-6 with TRBJ1-2; TCRdb's D gene call, TRBD1, goes unchecked for lack of DNA. The CDR3 contains 13 residues. CDR1 and CDR2 from the germline V gene are SGHDT and YYEEEE. This CDR3 reads CASSPDSFRGYTF.

The chain joins TRBV5-1 to TRBJ2-7. The CDR3 covers 13 residues. The germline CDR1 and CDR2 sequences are SGHRS and YFSETQ. The CDR3 sequence is CASSSDSTYEQYF. Together with reference TRBV5-1 and TRBJ2-7, the CDR3 gives the full variable domain: KAGVTQTPRYLIKTRGQQVTLSCSPISGHRSVSWYQQTPGQGLQFLFEYFSETQRNKGNFPGRFSGRQFSNSRSEMNVSTLELGDSALYLCASSSDSTYEQYFGPGTRLTVT.

The chain joins TRBV6-5 to TRBJ1-2; TCRdb picks TRBD1, but there is no DNA to check that call. The CDR3 has 15 residues. Germline assignment: CDR1 MNHEY and CDR2 SVGAGI. CDR3 protein: CASSFDRGDNYGYTF.

The CDR3 region is CASRPDSSGGYTF. J is TRBJ1-2 and V is TRBV12-3 or TRBV12-4; TCRdb lists TRBD1, though no DNA is available to test this call. The CDR3 extends over 13 amino acids.

CDR3 residues: CASAIGQPQHF. The chain has TRBV12-3 or TRBV12-4 and TRBJ1-5. CDR3 length: 11 amino acids.

CDR3: CASSPGTVTMEQFF. The chain is built from TRBV18 and TRBJ2-1; checking the TCRdb D call of TRBD1 is not possible without DNA. In germline, CDR1 is KGHSH, CDR2 LQKENI. CDR3 size: 14 residues. Complete variable domain (other parts from reference TRBV18 and TRBJ2-1): NAGVMQNPRHLVRRRGQEARLRCSPMKGHSHVYWYRQLPEEGLKFMVYLQKENIIDESGMPKERFSAEFPKEGPSILRIQQVVRGDSAAYFCASSPGTVTMEQFFGPGTRLTVL.

V and J are TRBV12-3 or TRBV12-4 and TRBJ2-1; lacking DNA, the TRBD1 call made by TCRdb goes unchecked. CDR3 size: 16 residues. The CDR3 is CASSLVAGVTYNEQFF.

The chain has TRBV29-1 and TRBJ1-2; TCRdb designates TRBD1, a call that cannot be tested without DNA. Germline V CDR1 and CDR2: SQVTM, ANQGSEA. This CDR3 has 13 amino acids. The CDR3 loop reads CSANPIQGSGYTF.

This rearrangement joins TRBV19 to TRBJ1-6. This CDR3 is built from 14 residues. Germline CDR1 reads LNHDA; CDR2 reads SQIVND (reference sequence). The CDR3 loop is CASSIDSNNSPLHF. Drawing the rest from reference TRBV19 and TRBJ1-6, the complete variable domain is DGGITQSPKYLFRKEGQNVTLSCEQNLNHDAMYWYRQDPGQGLRLIYYSQIVNDFQKGDIAEGYSVSREKKESFPLTVTSAQKNPTAFYLCASSIDSNNSPLHFGNGTRLTVT.

The chain uses TRBV20-1 and TRBJ1-1; TCRdb proposes TRBD1, but this gene call is untestable without DNA. The CDR3 totals 12 residues. CDR1 and CDR2 from the germline V gene are DFQATT and SNEGSKA (reference sequence). This CDR3 reads CSALVRGTEAFF.